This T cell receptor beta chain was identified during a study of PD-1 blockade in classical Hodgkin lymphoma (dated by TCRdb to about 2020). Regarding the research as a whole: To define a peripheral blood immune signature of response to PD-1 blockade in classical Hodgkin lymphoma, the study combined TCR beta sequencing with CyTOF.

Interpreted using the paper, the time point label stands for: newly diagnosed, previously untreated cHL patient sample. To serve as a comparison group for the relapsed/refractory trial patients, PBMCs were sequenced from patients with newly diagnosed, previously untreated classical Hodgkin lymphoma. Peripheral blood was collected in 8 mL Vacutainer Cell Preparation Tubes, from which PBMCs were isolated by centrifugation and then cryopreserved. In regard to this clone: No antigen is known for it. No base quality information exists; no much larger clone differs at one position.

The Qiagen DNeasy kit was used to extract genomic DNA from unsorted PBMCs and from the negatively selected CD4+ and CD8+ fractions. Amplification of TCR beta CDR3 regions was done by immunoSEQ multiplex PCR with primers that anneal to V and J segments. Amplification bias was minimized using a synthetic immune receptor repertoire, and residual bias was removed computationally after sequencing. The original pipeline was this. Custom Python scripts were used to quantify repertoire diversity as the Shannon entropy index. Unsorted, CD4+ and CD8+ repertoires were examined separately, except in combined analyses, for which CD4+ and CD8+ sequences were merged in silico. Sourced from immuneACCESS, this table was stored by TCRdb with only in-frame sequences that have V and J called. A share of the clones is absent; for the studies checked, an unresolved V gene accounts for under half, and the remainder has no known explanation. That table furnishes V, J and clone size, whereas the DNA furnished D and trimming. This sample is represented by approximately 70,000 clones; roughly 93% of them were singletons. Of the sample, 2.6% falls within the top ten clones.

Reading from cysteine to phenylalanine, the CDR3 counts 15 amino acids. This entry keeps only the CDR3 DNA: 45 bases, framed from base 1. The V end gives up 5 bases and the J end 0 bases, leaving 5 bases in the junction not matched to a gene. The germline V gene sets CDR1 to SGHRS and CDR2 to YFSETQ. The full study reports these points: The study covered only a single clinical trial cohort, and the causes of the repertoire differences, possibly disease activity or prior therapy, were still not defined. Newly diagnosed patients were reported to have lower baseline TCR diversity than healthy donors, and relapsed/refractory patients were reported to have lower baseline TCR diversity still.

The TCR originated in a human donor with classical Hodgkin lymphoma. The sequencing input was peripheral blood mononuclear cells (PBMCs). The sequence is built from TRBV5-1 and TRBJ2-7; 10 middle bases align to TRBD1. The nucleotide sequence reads TGCGCCAGCAGGTCGACAGGGGGCGCCTCCTACGAGCAGTACTTC. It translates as CASRSTGGASYEQYF.